The 9 T cell receptor beta chains reported below all come from one sample, sequenced in a study of blood T cell repertoires in COVID-19. Assay used: immunoSEQ multiplex PCR; TCRdb lists only in-frame clones, some missing. The sample has 200,000 to 300,000 clones; about 91% are singletons. The sample consisted of PBMCs or T cells enriched from blood (not recorded which). The receptors stem from a woman in her 40s with acute COVID-19.

The CDR3 region is CASSLEGLGQPQHF. The CDR3 coding sequence is TGCGCCAGCAGCTTGGAGGGGCTCGGTCAGCCCCAGCATTTT. The chain has TRBV5-1 and TRBJ1-5; D perhaps matches TRBD1 (5 bases). Trimming took 0 bases from V and 6 from J, leaving 10 bases between them. The CDR3 is 14 amino acids. CDR1 is SGHRS, CDR2 YFSETQ, per germline.

The V gene is TRBV10-1, the J gene TRBJ1-5; the match to TRBD1 covers 8 bases. In germline, CDR1 is WNHNN, CDR2 SYGVQD (reference sequence). The CDR3 spans 14 residues. V lost 6 bases, J lost 4 bases, and 5 bases stayed unmatched. This chain's CDR3 is CASSNRGRNQPQHF. The CDR3 DNA is TGCGCCAGCAGCAACAGGGGGAGGAATCAGCCCCAGCATTTT.

The chain joins TRBV30 to TRBJ2-7; 13 positions agree with TRBD2. V lost 4 bases to trimming and J lost 7 bases; unmatched junction nucleotides: 10. The length of the CDR3 is 15 residues. The germline V gene has CDR1 GTSNPN and CDR2 SVGIG (reference sequence). The CDR3 is CAWTPPEGLAGEQYV. The DNA of the CDR3 is TGTGCCTGGACTCCACCCGAGGGACTAGCGGGGGAGCAGTACGTC.

V is TRBV30 and J is TRBJ1-6; possible D gene TRBD1, 5 bases. Germline V gives CDR1 GTSNPN, CDR2 SVGIG (reference sequence). This CDR3 is built from 17 residues. Trimming removed 1 base at V and 4 bases at J, with 17 bases between. The CDR3 sequence is CAWSGIGGGRYNSPLHF. In DNA form, the CDR3 reads TGTGCCTGGAGTGGAATCGGGGGGGGAAGATATAATTCACCCCTCCACTTT.

This chain joins TRBV18 and TRBJ1-1, with D uncertain. This CDR3 contains 13 residues. Trimming left V 6 bases short and J 0 bases short, with 8 bases between. The germline gives CDR1 KGHSH, CDR2 LQKENI. CDR3 in DNA: TGTGCCAGCTCGCCCACACTGAACACTGAAGCTTTCTTT. Its protein product is CASSPTLNTEAFF. The whole variable domain, remainder taken from reference TRBV18 and TRBJ1-1, is NAGVMQNPRHLVRRRGQEARLRCSPMKGHSHVYWYRQLPEEGLKFMVYLQKENIIDESGMPKERFSAEFPKEGPSILRIQQVVRGDSAAYFCASSPTLNTEAFFGQGTRLTVV.

The chain is built from TRBV5-4 and TRBJ2-2, with 9 nucleotides matching TRBD1. J lost 6 bases, V lost 4 bases, and 7 bases had no gene match. This CDR3 has 15 residues. The germline V gene has CDR1 SGHNT and CDR2 YYREEE (reference sequence). The CDR3 spells CASSPGQGRAGELFF. CDR3 in DNA: TGTGCCAGCAGCCCGGGACAGGGAAGGGCCGGGGAGCTGTTTTTT.

This clone was seen a few times. The chain combines TRBV7-9 with TRBJ2-1, with 8 bases aligning to TRBD2. The junction had 14 bases not matched to a gene; V was cut back by 4 bases and J by 15 bases. CDR3 length: 14 amino acids. Looked up from germline, CDR1 is SEHNR and CDR2 is FQNEAQ (reference sequence). The CDR3 bases are TGTGCCAGCAGCTACCCCCGGGAGGGCCGGAGGGGGTTCTTC. Protein: CASSYPREGRRGFF.

This clone has a single count. The genes are TRBV7-6 and TRBJ2-5; no definite D call. Germline V gene sequence: CDR1 SGHVS, CDR2 FNYEAQ. The CDR3 totals 16 residues. V dropped 0 bases and J dropped 7 bases, with 18 bases sitting between them. The CDR3 sequence: CASSLAQLIRSGTQYF. In DNA, the CDR3 is TGTGCCAGCAGCTTAGCGCAACTCATTCGTAGTGGGACCCAGTACTTC.

This clone was observed once. J is TRBJ2-7 and V is TRBV19; tentative D call: TRBD2 (5 bases). The V end lost 10 bases, the J end lost 7 bases, and 17 bases lay between the germline ends. CDR3 length: 12 amino acids. CDR1 is LNHDA and CDR2 is SQIVND in the germline V gene (reference sequence). The CDR3 coding sequence is TGTGCCACCTACTCAGAGCGGCGGGAGCAGTACTTC. Translated, it gives CATYSERREQYF. Full variable domain (rest looked up from reference TRBV19 and TRBJ2-7): DGGITQSPKYLFRKEGQNVTLSCEQNLNHDAMYWYRQDPGQGLRLIYYSQIVNDFQKGDIAEGYSVSREKKESFPLTVTSAQKNPTAFYLCATYSERREQYFGPGTRLTVT.